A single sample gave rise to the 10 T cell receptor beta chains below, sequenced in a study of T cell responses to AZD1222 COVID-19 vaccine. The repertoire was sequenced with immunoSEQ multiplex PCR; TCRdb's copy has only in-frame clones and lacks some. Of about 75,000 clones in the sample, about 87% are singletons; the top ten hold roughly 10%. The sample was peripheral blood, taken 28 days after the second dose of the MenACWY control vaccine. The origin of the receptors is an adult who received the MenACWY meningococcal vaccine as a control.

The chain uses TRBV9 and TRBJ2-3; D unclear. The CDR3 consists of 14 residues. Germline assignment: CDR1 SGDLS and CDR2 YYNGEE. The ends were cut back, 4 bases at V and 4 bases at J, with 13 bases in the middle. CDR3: CASSSPGLSDTQYF. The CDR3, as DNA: TGTGCCAGCAGCTCCCCTGGGTTATCAGATACGCAGTATTTT.

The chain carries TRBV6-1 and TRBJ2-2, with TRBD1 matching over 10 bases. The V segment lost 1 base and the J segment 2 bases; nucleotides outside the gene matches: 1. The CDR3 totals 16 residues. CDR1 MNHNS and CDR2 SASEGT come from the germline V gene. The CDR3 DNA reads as TGTGCCAGCAGTGAAGAGACAGGGGGCAACACCGGGGAGCTGTTTTTT. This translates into CASSEETGGNTGELFF.

The CDR3 spells CASTRRQGAESPLHF. CDR3 in DNA: TGTGCCAGCACCCGACGACAGGGGGCGGAATCACCCCTCCACTTT. This chain joins TRBV3-1 (or the pseudogene TRBV3-2) and TRBJ1-6, with 10 bases matching TRBD1. The germline V gene has CDR1 LGHDT and CDR2 YNNKEL (reference sequence). The V and J ends lost 7 bases and 10 bases, in that order; junction bases with no gene match: 10. There are 15 residues in the CDR3.

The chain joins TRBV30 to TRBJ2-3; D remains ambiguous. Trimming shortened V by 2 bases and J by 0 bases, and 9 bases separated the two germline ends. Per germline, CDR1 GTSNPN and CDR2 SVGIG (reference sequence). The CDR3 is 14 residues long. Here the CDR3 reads CAWSRGSSTDTQYF. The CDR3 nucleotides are TGTGCCTGGAGTCGCGGCTCCAGCACAGATACGCAGTATTTT.

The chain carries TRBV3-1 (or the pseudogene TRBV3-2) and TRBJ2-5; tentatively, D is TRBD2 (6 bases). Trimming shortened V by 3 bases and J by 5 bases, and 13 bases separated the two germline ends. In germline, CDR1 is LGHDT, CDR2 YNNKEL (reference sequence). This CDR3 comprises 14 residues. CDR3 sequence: CASSHGTEGETQYF. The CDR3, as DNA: TGTGCCAGCAGCCACGGAACGGAGGGGGAGACCCAGTACTTC.

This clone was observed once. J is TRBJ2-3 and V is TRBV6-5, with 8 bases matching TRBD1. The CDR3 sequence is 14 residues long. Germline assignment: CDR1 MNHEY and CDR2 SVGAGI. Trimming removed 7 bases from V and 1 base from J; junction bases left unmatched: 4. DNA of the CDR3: TGTGCCAGCAAAGACAGGGGCCGCACAGATACGCAGTATTTT. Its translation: CASKDRGRTDTQYF.

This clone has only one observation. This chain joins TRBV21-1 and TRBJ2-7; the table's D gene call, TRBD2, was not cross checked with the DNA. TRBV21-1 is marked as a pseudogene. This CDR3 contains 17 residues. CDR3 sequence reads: CASSKAGTGESSYEQYF. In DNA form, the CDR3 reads TGTGCCAGCAGCAAAGCTGGTACTGGGGAGAGCTCCTACGAGCAGTACTTC.

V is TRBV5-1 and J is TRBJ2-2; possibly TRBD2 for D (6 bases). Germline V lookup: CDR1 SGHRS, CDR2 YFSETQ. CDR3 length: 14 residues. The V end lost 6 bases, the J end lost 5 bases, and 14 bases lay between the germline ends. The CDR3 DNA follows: TGCGCCAGCAATAGGATTGGGGGGACCGGGGAGCTGTTTTTT. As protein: CASNRIGGTGELFF.

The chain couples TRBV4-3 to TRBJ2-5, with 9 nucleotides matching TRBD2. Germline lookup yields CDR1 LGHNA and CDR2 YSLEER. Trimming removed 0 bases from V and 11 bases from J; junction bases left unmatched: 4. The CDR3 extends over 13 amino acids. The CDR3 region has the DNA TGCGCCAGCAGCCAAGATCTAGCGGGGTCTCAGTACTTC. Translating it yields CASSQDLAGSQYF.

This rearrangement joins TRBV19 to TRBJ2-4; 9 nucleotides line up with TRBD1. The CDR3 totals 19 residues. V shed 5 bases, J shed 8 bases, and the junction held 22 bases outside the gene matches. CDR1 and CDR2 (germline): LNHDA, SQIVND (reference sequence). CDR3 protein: CASSLDGQGPAIGGDIQYF. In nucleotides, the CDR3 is TGTGCCAGTAGTTTGGATGGACAGGGGCCGGCTATCGGAGGGGACATTCAGTACTTC.